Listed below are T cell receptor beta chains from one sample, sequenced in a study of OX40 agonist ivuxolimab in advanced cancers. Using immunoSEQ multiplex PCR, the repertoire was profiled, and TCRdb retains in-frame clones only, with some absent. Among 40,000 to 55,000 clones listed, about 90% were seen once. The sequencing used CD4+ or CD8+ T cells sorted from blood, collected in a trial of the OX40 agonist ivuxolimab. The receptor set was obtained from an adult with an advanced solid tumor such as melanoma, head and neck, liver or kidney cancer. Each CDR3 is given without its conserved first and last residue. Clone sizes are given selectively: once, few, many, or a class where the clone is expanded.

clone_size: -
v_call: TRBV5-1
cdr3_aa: ASRTEPNEKLF

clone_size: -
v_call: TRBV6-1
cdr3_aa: ASTRSGGLTDTQY

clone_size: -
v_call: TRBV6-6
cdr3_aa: ASNDGTFYSPLH

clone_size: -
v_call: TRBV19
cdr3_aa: ASSIVGVPSSGNTIY

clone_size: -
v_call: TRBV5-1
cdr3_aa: ASSDSGTGIVTQY

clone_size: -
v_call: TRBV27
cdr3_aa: ASSRRPAGGYQDTDTQY

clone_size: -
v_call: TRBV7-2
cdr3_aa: ASSLGGGLLPV

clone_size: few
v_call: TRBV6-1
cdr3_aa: ASSAEGPDYEQY

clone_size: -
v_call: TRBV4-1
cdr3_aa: ASSQGLASYEQY

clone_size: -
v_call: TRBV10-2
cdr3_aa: ASVIGTGNTEAF

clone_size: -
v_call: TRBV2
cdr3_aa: ASTKDRASGANVLT

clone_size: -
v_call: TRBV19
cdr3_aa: ASSIDSSGNTIY